The T cell receptor beta chain described here comes from a study of PD-1 blockade in classical Hodgkin lymphoma. Study-wide background: Every 2 weeks, patients had 3 mg/kg nivolumab intravenously.

This clone has just a few counts. Its antigen remains unknown. Findings of the study overall: It was among complete responders that baseline diversity resembled that of newly diagnosed patients.

Generated by immunoSEQ multiplex PCR, the TCRdb table keeps only in-frame clones and is missing some. The sample contains under 30,000 clones, around 84% of which appear only once. Noted time point: cycle 4 day 1 (C4D1), after around six weeks of nivolumab. Relapse after autologous stem cell transplantation occurred in every patient, and brentuximab vedotin exposure varied. The CDR3 has 13 amino acids. V was clipped by 8 bases and J by 8 bases, with 18 bases between them. Germline CDR1 and CDR2: MNHEY and SVGAGI. The V and J genes are TRBV6-5 and TRBJ1-2; weak D call: TRBD1 (5 bases). The sequence came from a human donor with classical Hodgkin lymphoma. The input for sequencing was peripheral blood mononuclear cells (PBMCs), taken before the fourth cycle of nivolumab. In DNA, the CDR3 is TGTGCCAGCCACTATTCATTGACAGTAGGCTACACCTTC. This codes for CASHYSLTVGYTF.